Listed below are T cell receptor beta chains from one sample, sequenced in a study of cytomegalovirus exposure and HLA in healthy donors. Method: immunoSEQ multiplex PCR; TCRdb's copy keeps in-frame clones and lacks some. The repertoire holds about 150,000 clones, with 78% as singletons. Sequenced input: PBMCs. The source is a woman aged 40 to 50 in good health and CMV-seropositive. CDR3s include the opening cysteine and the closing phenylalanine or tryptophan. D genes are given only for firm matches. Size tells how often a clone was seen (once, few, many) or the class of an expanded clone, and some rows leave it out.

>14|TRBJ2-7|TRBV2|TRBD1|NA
CASSRRTGDYEQYF
TGTGCCAGCAGTCGCCGGACAGGGGACTACGAGCAGTACTTC
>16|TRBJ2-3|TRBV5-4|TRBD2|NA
CASSSTSGRYGDTQYF
TGTGCCAGCAGCTCGACTAGCGGTCGGTATGGAGATACGCAGTATTTT
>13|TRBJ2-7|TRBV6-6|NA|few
CASSWVGSYEQYF
TGTGCCAGCAGCTGGGTGGGCAGCTACGAGCAGTACTTC
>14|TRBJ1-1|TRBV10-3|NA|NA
CAISRPGRNTEAFF
TGTGCCATCAGCCGGCCGGGTCGAAACACTGAAGCTTTCTTT
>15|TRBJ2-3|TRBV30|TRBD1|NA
CAWSVRTGTTDTQYF
TGTGCCTGGAGTGTACGGACAGGGACCACAGATACGCAGTATTTT
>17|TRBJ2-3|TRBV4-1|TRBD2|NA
CASSQPGLAASTDTQYF
TGCGCCAGCAGCCAGCCGGGACTAGCGGCATCTACGGATACGCAGTATTTT
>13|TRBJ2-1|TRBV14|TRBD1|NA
CASSQDPGQKQFF
TGTGCCAGCAGCCAGGATCCGGGACAGAAGCAGTTCTTC
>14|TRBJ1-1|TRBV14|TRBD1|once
CASSLNRGRTEAFF
TGTGCCAGCAGCCTTAACAGGGGACGCACTGAAGCTTTCTTT
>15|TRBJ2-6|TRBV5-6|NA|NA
CASSRVSSGANVLTF
TGTGCCAGCAGCCGAGTTAGCTCTGGGGCCAACGTCCTGACTTTC
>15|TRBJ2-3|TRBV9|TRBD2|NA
CASSPRGTSMDTQYF
TGTGCCAGCAGCCCCCGAGGGACTAGTATGGATACGCAGTATTTT
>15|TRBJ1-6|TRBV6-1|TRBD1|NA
CASIVSGQGSSPLHF
TGTGCCAGCATCGTTTCGGGACAGGGAAGTTCACCCCTCCACTTT
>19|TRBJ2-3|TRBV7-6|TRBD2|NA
CASSLGLAGAFSSTDTQYF
TGTGCCAGCAGCTTAGGACTAGCGGGGGCCTTTTCTAGCACAGATACGCAGTATTTT
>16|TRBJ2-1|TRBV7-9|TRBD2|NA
CASSFLSTSGGGEQFF
TGTGCCAGCAGCTTCTTATCGACTAGCGGGGGTGGTGAGCAGTTCTTC
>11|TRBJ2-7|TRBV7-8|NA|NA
CASSLAREQYF
TGTGCCAGCAGCTTAGCTCGTGAGCAGTACTTC
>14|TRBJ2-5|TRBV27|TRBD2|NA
CASAGIAGGETQYF
TGTGCCAGCGCGGGTATCGCGGGGGGGGAGACCCAGTACTTC
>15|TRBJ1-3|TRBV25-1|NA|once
CASSDGLHSGNTIYF
TGTGCCAGCAGTGATGGGCTTCACTCTGGAAACACCATATATTTT
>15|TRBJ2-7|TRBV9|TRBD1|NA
CASSPRQGISVEQYF
TGTGCCAGCAGCCCCCGACAGGGGATCTCCGTCGAGCAGTACTTC
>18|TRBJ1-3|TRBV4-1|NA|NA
CASSQDFRTAGRRDTIYF
TGCGCCAGCAGCCAAGATTTTAGGACGGCGGGACGAAGGGACACCATATATTTT
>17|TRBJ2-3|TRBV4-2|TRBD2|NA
CASSQEVGGGGTDTQYF
TGTGCCAGCAGCCAAGAGGTTGGCGGGGGGGGCACAGATACGCAGTATTTT
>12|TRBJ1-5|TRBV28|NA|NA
CASSQVGRTQHF
TGTGCCAGCAGTCAAGTAGGGAGGACCCAGCATTTT
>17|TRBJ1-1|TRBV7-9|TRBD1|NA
CSSRPPPGQGMNTEAFF
TGTTCCAGCAGACCTCCTCCGGGACAGGGGATGAACACTGAAGCTTTCTTT
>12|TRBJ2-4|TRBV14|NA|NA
CASSQTRLSQYF
TGTGCCAGCAGCCAGACCAGGCTCAGTCAGTACTTC
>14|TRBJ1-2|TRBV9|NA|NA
CASSVGAPLSGYTF
TGTGCCAGCAGCGTAGGGGCCCCGCTTAGTGGCTACACCTTC
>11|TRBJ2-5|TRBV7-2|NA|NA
CASSLSETQYF
TGTGCCAGCAGCTTATCGGAGACCCAGTACTTC
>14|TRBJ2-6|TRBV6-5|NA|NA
CASCKIAGANVLTF
TGTGCCAGCTGCAAGATAGCTGGGGCCAACGTCCTGACTTTC
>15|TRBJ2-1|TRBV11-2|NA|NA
CASSLVLNSYNEQFF
TGTGCCAGCAGCTTAGTTCTCAACAGCTACAATGAGCAGTTCTTC
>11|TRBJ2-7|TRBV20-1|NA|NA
CSATGGAGQYF
TGCAGTGCCACCGGTGGGGCTGGGCAGTACTTC
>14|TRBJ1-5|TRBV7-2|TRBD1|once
CASSRTGGQQPQHF
TGTGCCAGCAGCAGAACAGGGGGCCAGCAGCCCCAGCATTTT
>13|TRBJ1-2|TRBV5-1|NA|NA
CASSFLQGGGYTF
TGCGCCAGCAGCTTTTTGCAGGGTGGTGGCTACACCTTC
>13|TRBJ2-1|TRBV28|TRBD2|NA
CASTLTSYGEQFF
TGTGCCAGCACCCTGACTAGCTACGGTGAGCAGTTCTTC
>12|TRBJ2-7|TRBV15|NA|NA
CATSRPGYEQYF
TGTGCCACCAGCAGGCCGGGATACGAGCAGTACTTC